This T cell receptor (beta chain) was observed in a study of T cell clonality in common variable immunodeficiency. Regarding the study as a whole: Fewer TCRbeta clones were shared among CVID subjects than controls. Reportedly, TCR beta sequences from common variable immunodeficiency showed fewer deletions and N-nucleotide insertions. Links between repertoire features and CVID complications were heterogeneity-limited.

This clone was recorded at least ten times. The antigen is undetermined. CVID and control samples used equivalent genomic DNA input. Method: immunoSEQ multiplex PCR; TCRdb's copy keeps in-frame clones and lacks some. The sample holds approximately 50,000 clones, and no clone turns up only once. The specimen sequenced was peripheral blood mononuclear cells. This clonotype was obtained from a person aged 18 to 70 in good health.

Partial CDR3 DNA: TGTGCCAGCAGTGAAACAGGGGCGCTGGACACCGGGGAG. Protein product: CASSETGALDTGE. The complete CDR3 sequence is CASSETGALDTGELFF. This chain connects TRBV6-1 to TRBJ2-2; TRBD1 matches 7 bases. The read finishes 3 residues shy of the CDR3 end, and the germline J gene is used to complete it. The V segment lost 2 bases and the J segment 3 bases; nucleotides outside the gene matches: 6. From germline, CDR1 is MNHNS and CDR2 SASEGT. The CDR3 runs 16 residues.